The clone carrying this TCR beta chain was detected only a few times. The antigen is undetermined. This specimen comes from a study of T-cell memory formation after mild COVID-19. Study results and limitations: Clones that shrank (day 15 to 85) were balanced CD4/CD8, whereas later expanders leaned CD4+. Shrinking CD4+ clones were chiefly CM and EM; CD8+ ones were chiefly EMRA. Memory sampled before infection contained some responding clones, suggesting cross-reactive memory joined.

One entry per CDR3 protein, called by TCRdb with MiXCR from the 5' RACE reads. The sample carries fewer than 400,000 distinct CDR3 sequences, around a sixth recorded once. The TCR sequence derives from a man between 18 and 29 years old who had mild COVID-19 (a few samples of this study predate the infection). Cell type and time point are not known. Sequencing used PBMCs or a T cell subset sorted from them (not recorded which).

The CDR3 coding sequence is TGTGCCAGCAGCCGCAGGGGGGACACTGAAGCTTTCTTT. Translated: CASSRRGDTEAFF. The gene calls are TRBV7-9 and TRBJ1-1; 7 positions match TRBD1. CDR1 and CDR2 (germline): SEHNR, FQNEAQ (reference sequence). Trimming took 5 bases from V and 3 from J; bases not matched to a gene: 3. This CDR3 region has 13 residues.